The clone carrying this T cell receptor beta chain was counted ten times or more. The antigen is unknown. As for the cDNA, it was generated by 5'RACE with 10-nucleotide random UMIs. From the 5' RACE reads, TCRdb called clonotypes with MiXCR, one entry per CDR3 protein. This sample has about 52,000 distinct CDR3 sequences, with around 3.6% found just once. The data were taken from a study of neurological immune-mediated disorders. Study at large: Of about 34 multiple sclerosis patients, some 31 were relapsing-remitting and 3 secondary progressive. Study conclusions and caveats: No link was found between any clinical or MRI feature and the multiple sclerosis repertoire cluster.

PBMCs stored at -80 C, 2 million in total, were the source of the unsorted libraries. With 3 bases removed from V and 5 bases from J, the gap between germline ends came to 11 bases. The CDR3 covers 14 residues. This TCR derives from a man aged 30 to 39 with multiple sclerosis. This chain links TRBV12-3 or TRBV12-4 with TRBJ2-4, with D possibly matching TRBD1 (6 bases). The sample comprised PBMCs. CDR3 loop: CASSFGAGENIQYF. DNA of the CDR3: TGTGCCAGCAGTTTCGGCGCAGGGGAAAACATTCAGTACTTC.